This T cell receptor beta chain was identified during a study of cytomegalovirus exposure and HLA in healthy donors. The study's findings and limits: Available immune exposure information covered CMV serostatus only.

The CDR3 length is 15 residues. V lost 8 bases and J lost 3, with 19 bases in between. From germline, CDR1 is MNHNS and CDR2 SASEGT. Samples came from healthy bone marrow donors. In this sample, this clone turned up a few times. The target antigen is unknown. Vbeta (60) and Jbeta (13) primers were used in the PCR. Study processing details: Unique TCR beta chains totaled about 78 million in a later count, with approximately 10 million of them shared. Profiling relied on immunoSEQ multiplex PCR, and the TCRdb table lists in-frame clones only, not all of them. That table gives V, J and clone size, and the DNA gave D and trimming. Of around 100,000 clones listed, 74% are singletons.

The source is a woman aged 40 to 50 in good health and CMV-seropositive. Material: PBMCs. V usage is TRBV6-1 and J usage is TRBJ1-1, with D maybe TRBD1 (6 bases). The CDR3 reads CASLYHTGSDTEAFF. As DNA, the CDR3 is TGTGCCAGCCTCTACCATACAGGGAGCGACACTGAAGCTTTCTTT.